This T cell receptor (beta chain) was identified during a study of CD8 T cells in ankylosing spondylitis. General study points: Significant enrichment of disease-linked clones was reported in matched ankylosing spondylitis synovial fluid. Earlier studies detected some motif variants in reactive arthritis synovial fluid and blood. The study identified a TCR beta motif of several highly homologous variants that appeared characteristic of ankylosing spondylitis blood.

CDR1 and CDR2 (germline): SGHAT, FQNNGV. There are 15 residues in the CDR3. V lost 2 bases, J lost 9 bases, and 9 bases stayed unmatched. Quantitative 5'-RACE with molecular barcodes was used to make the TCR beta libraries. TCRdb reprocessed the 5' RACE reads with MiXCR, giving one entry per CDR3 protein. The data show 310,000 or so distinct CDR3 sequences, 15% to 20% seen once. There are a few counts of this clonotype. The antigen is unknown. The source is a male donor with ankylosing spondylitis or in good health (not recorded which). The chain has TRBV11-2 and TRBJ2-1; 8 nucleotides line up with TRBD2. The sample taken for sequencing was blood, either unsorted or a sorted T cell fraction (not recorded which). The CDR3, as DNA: TGTGCCAGCAGCTTATTCAGCGGGAGCAGAGGTGAGCAGTTCTTC. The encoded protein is CASSLFSGSRGEQFF. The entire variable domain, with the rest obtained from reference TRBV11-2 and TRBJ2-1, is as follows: EAGVAQSPRYKIIEKRQSVAFWCNPISGHATLYWYQQILGQGPKLLIQFQNNGVVDDSQLPKDRFSAERLKGVDSTLKIQPAKLEDSAVYLCASSLFSGSRGEQFFGPGTRLTVL.